This T cell receptor (beta chain) is drawn from a study of spatial heterogeneity in lung cancer (dated by TCRdb to between 2019 and 2020). Turning to the overall study: Beta-chain transcripts were consistently detected in greater numbers than alpha-chain transcripts, which likely reflects a higher abundance of beta-chain transcripts. In the raw uncorrected reads, each unique combination of TCR and UMI appeared on average more than ten times. In non-small cell lung cancer, the study quantitatively compared TCR alpha and beta repertoires across several tumor regions, matched nontumor lung, and blood. Nonsynonymous mutation counts, determined by whole-exome sequencing of tumor tissue, were related to features of the TCR repertoire. At surgery, 200 or so tumor regions, almost 65 matched nontumor lung samples and 56 PBMC samples were TCR-sequenced for both alpha and beta chains. Overall study results and their limits: Ubiquitous expanded tumor TCRs were detected in blood more often at tumor resection than at routine follow-up. Additional single-cell paired TCR alpha and beta sequencing was considered necessary to confirm, at a functional level, the hypothesis that regional TCRs recognize regional mutations.

The time point label, as the study defines it: sample taken at primary tumor resection. For TCR sequencing, whole RNA was extracted from tumor and nontumor lung tissue, or from cryopreserved PBMC samples, and no cell sorting was done. Samples were obtained from 70 to 85 patients with early-stage, untreated non-small cell lung cancer from the lung TRACERx cohort. Only patients with enough RNA available from two or more tumor regions were chosen for TCR sequencing. The germline V gene yields KGHSH for CDR1 and LQKENI for CDR2. V is shortened by 3 bases, J by 3 bases, and the region joining them spans 12 bases. Spanning cysteine to phenylalanine, the CDR3 consists of 14 amino acids. Only CDR3 DNA remains: 42 bases, in frame from the first base. Libraries were made using 5' RACE. Instrument used: NextSeq 500. In the TCR library protocol, a unique molecular identifier was attached to each TCR cDNA molecule so that PCR and sequencing errors could be corrected. Under the source paper's analysis protocol: Decombinator tools were used for TCR identification, UMI-based error correction and CDR3 extraction. TCRs above a frequency of 2 per 1,000, corresponding to the top 1% of the tumor frequency distribution, were defined as expanded. Each repertoire was subsampled 100 times to 5,000 TCRs, after which Renyi diversity was computed with the R vegan package. To build CDR3 similarity networks, amino acid triplet string-kernel similarity was used, and CDR3s were connected when their pairwise similarity was above 0.82. TCRdb reprocessing: public reads trimmed at Q25 with fastp, clones called with MiXCR, in-frame beta chains kept. Entries that share a CDR3 protein sequence are merged under the most common genes and DNA. Here the V and J calls rest on TCRdb's processing, not on the authors' analysis. The sample table contains about 38,000 distinct CDR3 sequences; only one count was recorded for approximately 5.2% of them. 25% to 30% of the sample goes to the ten largest clones.

For this clonotype: Its antigen remains unidentified. No clone much larger than this one lies a single base away; base qualities are absent.

The chain is assembled from TRBV18 and TRBJ2-7; the D gene is unclear. The sequencing here drew on PBMCs, taken at surgery. The receptor comes from a female donor with early-stage non-small cell lung cancer. The CDR3 sequence is CASSPLPESYEQYF. The sequence in DNA is TGTGCCAGCTCACCGCTTCCGGAAAGCTACGAGCAGTACTTC.